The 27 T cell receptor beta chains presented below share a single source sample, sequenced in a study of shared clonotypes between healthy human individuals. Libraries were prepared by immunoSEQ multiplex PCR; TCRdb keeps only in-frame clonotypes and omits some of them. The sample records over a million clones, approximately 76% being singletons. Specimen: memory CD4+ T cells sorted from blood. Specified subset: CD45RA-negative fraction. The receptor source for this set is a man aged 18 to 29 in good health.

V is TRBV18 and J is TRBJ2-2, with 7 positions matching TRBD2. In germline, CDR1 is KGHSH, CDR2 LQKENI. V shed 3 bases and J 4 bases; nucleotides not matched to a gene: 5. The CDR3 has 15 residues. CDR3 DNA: TGTGCCAGCTCACCTTCTAGCGGACGCACCGGGGAGCTGTTTTTT. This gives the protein CASSPSSGRTGELFF.

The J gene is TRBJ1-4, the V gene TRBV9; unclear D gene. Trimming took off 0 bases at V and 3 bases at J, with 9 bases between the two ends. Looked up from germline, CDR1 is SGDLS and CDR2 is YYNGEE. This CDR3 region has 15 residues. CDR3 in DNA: TGTGCCAGCAGCGTAGACCCTGTAGCTAATGAAAAACTGTTTTTT. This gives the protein CASSVDPVANEKLFF.

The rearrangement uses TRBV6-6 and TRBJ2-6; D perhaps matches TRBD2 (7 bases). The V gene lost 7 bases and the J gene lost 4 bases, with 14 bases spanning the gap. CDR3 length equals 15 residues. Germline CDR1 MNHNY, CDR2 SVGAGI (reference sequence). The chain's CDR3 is CASTTGGRGANVLTF. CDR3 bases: TGTGCCAGCACCACGGGGGGCAGAGGGGCCAACGTCCTGACTTTC.

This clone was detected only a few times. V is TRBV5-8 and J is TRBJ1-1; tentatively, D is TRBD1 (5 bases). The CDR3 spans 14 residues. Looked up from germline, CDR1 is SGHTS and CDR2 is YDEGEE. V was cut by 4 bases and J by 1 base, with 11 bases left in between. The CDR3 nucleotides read TGTGCCAGCAGCGTACACCAGGGGAACACTGAAGCTTTCTTT. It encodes CASSVHQGNTEAFF.

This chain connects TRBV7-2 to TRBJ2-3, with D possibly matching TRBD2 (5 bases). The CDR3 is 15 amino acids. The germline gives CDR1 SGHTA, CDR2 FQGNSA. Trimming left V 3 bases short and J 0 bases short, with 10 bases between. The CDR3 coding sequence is TGTGCCAGCAGCTTTCGCGGGCTGAGCACAGATACGCAGTATTTT. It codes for CASSFRGLSTDTQYF.

This CDR3 reads CAIRSPGDTQYF. CDR3 bases: TGTGCCATCAGGTCCCCAGGGGATACGCAGTATTTT. The chain carries TRBV10-3 and TRBJ2-3; maybe TRBD1 (5 bases). Trimming left V 6 bases short and J 6 bases short, with 10 bases between. Germline V gene data show CDR1 as ENHRY and CDR2 as SYGVKD. CDR3 length: 12 residues.

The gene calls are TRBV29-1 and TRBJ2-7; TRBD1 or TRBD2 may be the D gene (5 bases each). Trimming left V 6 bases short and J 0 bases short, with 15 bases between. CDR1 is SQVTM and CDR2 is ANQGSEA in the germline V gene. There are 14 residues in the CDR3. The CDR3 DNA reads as TGCAGCGTGACCCGGGGCGAAGGCTCCTACGAGCAGTACTTC. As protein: CSVTRGEGSYEQYF.

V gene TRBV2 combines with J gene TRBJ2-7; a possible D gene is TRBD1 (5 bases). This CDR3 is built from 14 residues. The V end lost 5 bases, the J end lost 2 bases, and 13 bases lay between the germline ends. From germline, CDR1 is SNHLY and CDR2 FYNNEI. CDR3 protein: CASSTQGSTYEQYF. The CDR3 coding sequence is TGTGCCAGCAGTACCCAGGGTTCAACCTACGAGCAGTACTTC.

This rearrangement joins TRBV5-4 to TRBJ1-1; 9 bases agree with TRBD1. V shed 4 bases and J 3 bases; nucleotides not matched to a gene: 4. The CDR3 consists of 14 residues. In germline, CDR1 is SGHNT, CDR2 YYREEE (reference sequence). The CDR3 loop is CASSPRTGDTEAFF. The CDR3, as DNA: TGTGCCAGCAGCCCCAGGACAGGGGACACTGAAGCTTTCTTT.

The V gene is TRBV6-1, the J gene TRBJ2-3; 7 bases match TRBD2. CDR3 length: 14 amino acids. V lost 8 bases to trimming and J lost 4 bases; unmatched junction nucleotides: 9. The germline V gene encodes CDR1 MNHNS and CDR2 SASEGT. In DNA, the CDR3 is TGTGCCAGCTCTATGGGGGGGTGGGCAGATACGCAGTATTTT. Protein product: CASSMGGWADTQYF.

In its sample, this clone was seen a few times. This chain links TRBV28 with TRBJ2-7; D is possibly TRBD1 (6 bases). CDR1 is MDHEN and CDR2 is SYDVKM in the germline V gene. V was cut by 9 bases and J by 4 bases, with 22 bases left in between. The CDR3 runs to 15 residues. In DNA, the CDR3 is TGTGCCAGTTGGTCCAGGACAGAAAAAATGTACGAGCAGTACTTC. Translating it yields CASWSRTEKMYEQYF.

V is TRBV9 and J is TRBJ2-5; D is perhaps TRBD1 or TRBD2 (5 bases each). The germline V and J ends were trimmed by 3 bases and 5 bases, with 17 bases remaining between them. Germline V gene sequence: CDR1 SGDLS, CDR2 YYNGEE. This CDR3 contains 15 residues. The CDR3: CASSASGATRETQYF. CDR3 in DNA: TGTGCCAGCAGCGCCTCCGGGGCCACGCGGGAGACCCAGTACTTC. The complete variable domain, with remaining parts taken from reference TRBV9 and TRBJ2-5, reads DSGVTQTPKHLITATGQRVTLRCSPRSGDLSVYWYQQSLDQGLQFLIQYYNGEERAKGNILERFSAQQFPDLHSELNLSSLELGDSALYFCASSASGATRETQYFGPGTRLLVL.

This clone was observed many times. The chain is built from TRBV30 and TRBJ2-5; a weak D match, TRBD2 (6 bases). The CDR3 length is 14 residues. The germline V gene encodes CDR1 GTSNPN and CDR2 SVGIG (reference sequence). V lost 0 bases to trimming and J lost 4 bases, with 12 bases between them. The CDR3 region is CAWSVKGTRETQYF. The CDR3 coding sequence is TGTGCCTGGAGTGTAAAGGGGACTCGAGAGACCCAGTACTTC.

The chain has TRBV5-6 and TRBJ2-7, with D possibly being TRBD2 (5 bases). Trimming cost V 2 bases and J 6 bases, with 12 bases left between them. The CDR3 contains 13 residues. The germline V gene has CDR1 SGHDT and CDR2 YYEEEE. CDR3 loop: CASSLDARGEQYF. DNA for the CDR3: TGTGCCAGCAGCTTAGACGCCCGGGGCGAGCAGTACTTC.

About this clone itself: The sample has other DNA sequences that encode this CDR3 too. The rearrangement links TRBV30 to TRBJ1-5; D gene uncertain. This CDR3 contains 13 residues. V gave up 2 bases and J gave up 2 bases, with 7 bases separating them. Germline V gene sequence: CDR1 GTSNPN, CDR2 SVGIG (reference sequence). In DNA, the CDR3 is TGTGCCTGGAGTCTCGAGGGCAATCAGCCCCAGCATTTT. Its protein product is CAWSLEGNQPQHF.

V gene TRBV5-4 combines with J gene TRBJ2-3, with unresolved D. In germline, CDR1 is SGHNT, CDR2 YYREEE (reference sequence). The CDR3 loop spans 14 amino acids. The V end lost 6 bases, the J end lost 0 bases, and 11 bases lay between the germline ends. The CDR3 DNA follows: TGTGCCAGCAAGGGTGGCACTAGCACAGATACGCAGTATTTT. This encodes CASKGGTSTDTQYF.

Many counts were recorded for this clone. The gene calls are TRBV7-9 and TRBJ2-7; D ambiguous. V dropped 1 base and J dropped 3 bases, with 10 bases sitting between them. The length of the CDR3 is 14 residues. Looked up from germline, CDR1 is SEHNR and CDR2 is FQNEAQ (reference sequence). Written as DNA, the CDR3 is TGTGCCAGCAGCTTAGAATCTGGGATCTACGAGCAGTACTTC. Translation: CASSLESGIYEQYF.

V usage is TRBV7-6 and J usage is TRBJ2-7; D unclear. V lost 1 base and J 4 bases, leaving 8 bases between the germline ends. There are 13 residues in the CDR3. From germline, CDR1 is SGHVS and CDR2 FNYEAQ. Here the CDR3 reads CASSLDAEYEQYF. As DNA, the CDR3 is TGTGCCAGCAGCTTAGATGCGGAGTACGAGCAGTACTTC.

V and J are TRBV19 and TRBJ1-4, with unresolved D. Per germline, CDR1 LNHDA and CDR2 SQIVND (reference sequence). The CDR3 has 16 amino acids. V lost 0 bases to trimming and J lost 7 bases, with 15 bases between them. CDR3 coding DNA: TGTGCCAGTAGTATAGATCGAGTGGGGAGAGGTGAAAAACTGTTTTTT. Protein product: CASSIDRVGRGEKLFF.

Here the CDR3 reads CASSYSGTDYEQYF. The CDR3 bases are TGTGCCAGCAGCTATTCCGGGACAGACTACGAGCAGTACTTC. The chain recombines TRBV7-9 with TRBJ2-7; TRBD1 aligns across 7 bases. The CDR3 spans 14 residues. V lost 4 bases, J lost 3 bases, and 6 bases stayed unmatched. Looked up from germline, CDR1 is SEHNR and CDR2 is FQNEAQ (reference sequence). Based on the CDR3 plus reference TRBV7-9 and TRBJ2-7, the full variable domain is DTGVSQNPRHKITKRGQNVTFRCDPISEHNRLYWYRQTLGQGPEFLTYFQNEAQLEKSRLLSDRFSAERPKGSFSTLEIQRTEQGDSAMYLCASSYSGTDYEQYFGPGTRLTVT.

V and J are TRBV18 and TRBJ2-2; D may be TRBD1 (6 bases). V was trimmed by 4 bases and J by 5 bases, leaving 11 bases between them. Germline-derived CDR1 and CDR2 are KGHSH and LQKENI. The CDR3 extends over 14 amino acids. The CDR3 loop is CASSLNRDTGELFF. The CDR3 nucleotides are TGTGCCAGCTCACTGAACAGGGATACCGGGGAGCTGTTTTTT.

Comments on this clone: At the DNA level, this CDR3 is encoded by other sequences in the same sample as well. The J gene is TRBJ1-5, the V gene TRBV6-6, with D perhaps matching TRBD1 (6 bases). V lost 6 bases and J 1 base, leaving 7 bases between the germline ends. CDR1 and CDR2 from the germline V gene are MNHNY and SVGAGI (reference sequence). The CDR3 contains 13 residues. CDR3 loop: CASRGGSNQPQHF. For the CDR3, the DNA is TGTGCCAGCAGGGGGGGCAGCAATCAGCCCCAGCATTTT.

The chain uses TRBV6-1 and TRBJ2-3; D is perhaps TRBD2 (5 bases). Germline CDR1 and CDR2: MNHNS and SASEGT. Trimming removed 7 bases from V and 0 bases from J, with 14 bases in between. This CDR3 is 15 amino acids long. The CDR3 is CASMKLRASTDTQYF. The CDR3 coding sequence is TGTGCCAGCATGAAGCTGCGGGCTAGCACAGATACGCAGTATTTT.

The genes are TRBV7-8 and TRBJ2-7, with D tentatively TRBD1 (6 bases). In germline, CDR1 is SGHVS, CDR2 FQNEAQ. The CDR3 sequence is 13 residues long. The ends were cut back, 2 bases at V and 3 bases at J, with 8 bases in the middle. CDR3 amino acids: CASSLTGLYEQYF. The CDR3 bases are TGTGCCAGCAGCTTAACAGGGCTCTACGAGCAGTACTTC.

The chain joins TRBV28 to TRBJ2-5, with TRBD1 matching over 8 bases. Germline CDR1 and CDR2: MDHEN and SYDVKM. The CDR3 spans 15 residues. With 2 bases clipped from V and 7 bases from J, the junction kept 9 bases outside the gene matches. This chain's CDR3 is CASSLPLGQGATQYF. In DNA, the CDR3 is TGTGCCAGCAGTTTACCCTTGGGGCAGGGGGCGACCCAGTACTTC.

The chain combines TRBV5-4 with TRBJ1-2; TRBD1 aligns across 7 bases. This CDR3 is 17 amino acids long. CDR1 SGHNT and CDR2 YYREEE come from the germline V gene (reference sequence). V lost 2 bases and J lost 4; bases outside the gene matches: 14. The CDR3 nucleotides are TGTGCCAGCAGCTTCCGGGACAGAGGGCCCCCTTCCTATGGCTACACCTTC. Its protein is CASSFRDRGPPSYGYTF.

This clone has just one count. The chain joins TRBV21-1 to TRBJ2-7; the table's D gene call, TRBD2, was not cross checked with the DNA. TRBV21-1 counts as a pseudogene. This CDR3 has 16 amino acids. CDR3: CASSKCFSSLACEQYF. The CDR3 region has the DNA TGTGCCAGCAGCAAGTGCTTCAGTTCGCTAGCTTGCGAGCAGTACTTC.